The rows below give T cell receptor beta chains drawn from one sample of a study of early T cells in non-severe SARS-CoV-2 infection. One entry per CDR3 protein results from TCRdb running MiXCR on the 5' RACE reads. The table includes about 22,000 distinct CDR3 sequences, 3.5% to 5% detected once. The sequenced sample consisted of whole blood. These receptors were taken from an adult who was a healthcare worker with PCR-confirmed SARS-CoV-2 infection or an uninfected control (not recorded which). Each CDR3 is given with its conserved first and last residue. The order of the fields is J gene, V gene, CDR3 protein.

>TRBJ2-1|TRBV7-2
CASSQTSGGAGYNEQFF
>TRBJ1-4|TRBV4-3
CASSQVPGPGNEKLFF
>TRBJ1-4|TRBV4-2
CASSQDPGRGEKLFF
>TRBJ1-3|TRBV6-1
CASSEISTGMISGNTIYF
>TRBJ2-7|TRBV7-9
CASSPRTGVYEQYF
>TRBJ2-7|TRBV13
CASSLAYTGEQGYYEQYF
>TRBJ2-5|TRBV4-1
CASSHNMETQYF
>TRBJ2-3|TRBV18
CASSPPGGPDTQYF
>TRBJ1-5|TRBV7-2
CASSLGPLGNQPQHF
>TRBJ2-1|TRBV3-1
CASSPRSSYNEQFF